This T cell receptor beta chain was identified in a study of long-term antiretroviral therapy in people with HIV. Assay version v3.0 of immunoSEQ was used, and it was run at survey level. Profiling relied on immunoSEQ multiplex PCR, and the TCRdb table lists in-frame clones only, not all of them. The table lists 20,000 to 30,000 clones, roughly 80% of them singletons. This clone was seen only once. The CDR3 is 17 residues long. Looked up from germline, CDR1 is MDHEN and CDR2 is SYDVKM. With 5 bases removed from V and 2 bases from J, the gap between germline ends came to 21 bases. V and J are TRBV28 and TRBJ1-2; no firm D call. This TCR came from a man aged 30 to 39 with HIV. The sequencing used unsorted PBMCs, collected 4.4 years after starting antiretroviral therapy. Written as DNA, the CDR3 is TGTGCCAGCAGTACCCCAACGGACGCATTACCGAACTATGGCTACACCTTC. This encodes CASSTPTDALPNYGYTF.